One and the same sample provided the 26 T cell receptor beta chains below, sequenced in a study of shared clonotypes between healthy human individuals. The data were produced by immunoSEQ multiplex PCR, yet TCRdb's version contains in-frame clones alone and is incomplete. The data show 2 million to 2.5 million clones, 90% to 97% seen once. The source material was naive CD4+ T cells sorted from blood. Subset: CD45RA+ positively selected. Receptors originate from a man aged 18 to 30 in good health.

This rearrangement joins TRBV6-6 to TRBJ1-3; D ambiguous. V lost 2 bases to trimming and J lost 4 bases, with 6 bases between them. There are 13 residues in the CDR3. CDR1 is MNHNY, CDR2 SVGAGI, per germline (reference sequence). The CDR3: CASSYTGGNTIYF. CDR3 DNA sequence: TGTGCCAGCAGTTACACGGGGGGAAACACCATATATTTT.

The V and J genes are TRBV2 and TRBJ1-2; the match to TRBD1 covers 12 bases. From germline, CDR1 is SNHLY and CDR2 FYNNEI. Trimming at V came to 4 bases and at J to 3 bases, leaving 3 bases not matched to a gene. The CDR3 covers 15 residues. The CDR3 sequence is CASSVGTGGYYGYTF. The CDR3 nucleotides read TGTGCCAGCAGTGTCGGGACAGGGGGCTACTATGGCTACACCTTC.

The chain couples TRBV7-9 to TRBJ2-2; the D gene is possibly TRBD2 (5 bases). The germline gives CDR1 SEHNR, CDR2 FQNEAQ (reference sequence). V dropped 2 bases and J dropped 0 bases, with 7 bases sitting between them. This CDR3 is 15 amino acids long. This CDR3 reads CASSLRAANTGELFF. Written as DNA, the CDR3 is TGTGCCAGCAGCTTACGAGCGGCGAACACCGGGGAGCTGTTTTTT.

The chain links TRBV10-3 to TRBJ2-1; the D is unclear. Germline V gene sequence: CDR1 ENHRY, CDR2 SYGVKD. V lost 3 bases, J lost 0 bases, and 6 bases lay in between. The CDR3 spans 14 residues. The CDR3 DNA sequence: TGTGCCATCAGTGAAAAGAGCTCCTACAATGAGCAGTTCTTC. It encodes CAISEKSSYNEQFF.

This sequence joins TRBV7-2 and TRBJ2-3; TRBD2 agrees at 9 bases. The CDR3 has 17 residues. V was pared by 3 bases and J by 2 bases, with 9 bases of the junction left unmatched. Germline V gene sequence: CDR1 SGHTA, CDR2 FQGNSA. CDR3 amino acids: CASSFKTSGLLTDTQYF. CDR3 bases: TGTGCCAGCAGCTTTAAAACTAGCGGGCTCCTCACAGATACGCAGTATTTT.

This rearrangement joins TRBV28 to TRBJ1-2; 9 bases are a match to TRBD1. This CDR3 is built from 12 residues. V shed 9 bases and J 10 bases; nucleotides not matched to a gene: 9. Germline V gene sequence: CDR1 MDHEN, CDR2 SYDVKM. The CDR3 loop is CASAGTGLSYTF. In nucleotides, the CDR3 is TGTGCCAGTGCAGGGACAGGGCTTTCCTACACCTTC.

V usage is TRBV19 and J usage is TRBJ1-5; the match to TRBD1 covers 10 bases. V was pared by 5 bases and J by 6 bases, with 4 bases of the junction left unmatched. The CDR3 is made up of 14 amino acids. Germline values: CDR1 LNHDA, CDR2 SQIVND (reference sequence). The CDR3 DNA reads as TGTGCCAGTAGTCGGACAGGGGGAAGTCAGCCCCAGCATTTT. Residues: CASSRTGGSQPQHF.

The chain couples TRBV11-3 to TRBJ2-7; a possible D gene is TRBD1 (6 bases). The V and J ends lost 5 bases and 0 bases respectively, with 17 bases between them. Germline V gives CDR1 SGHNT, CDR2 YENEEA. This CDR3 region has 16 residues. The CDR3 protein is CASSPGDTAASYEQYF. CDR3 nucleotides: TGTGCCAGCAGCCCTGGGGACACGGCAGCCTCCTACGAGCAGTACTTC.

The chain uses TRBV4-3 and TRBJ2-1; TRBD2 matches 9 bases. V shed 4 bases, J shed 0 bases, and the junction held 4 bases outside the gene matches. Germline CDR1 reads LGHNA; CDR2 reads YSLEER. This CDR3 is 16 amino acids long. CDR3 sequence reads: CASSRGSGSSYNEQFF. The CDR3 region has the DNA TGCGCCAGCAGCCGGGGTAGCGGGAGCTCCTACAATGAGCAGTTCTTC.

The chain is built from TRBV5-1 and TRBJ2-5; 8 bases match TRBD1. The CDR3 has 14 amino acids. In germline, CDR1 is SGHRS, CDR2 YFSETQ. V shed 3 bases and J 5 bases; nucleotides not matched to a gene: 6. CDR3 region: CASSSGQARETQYF. Written as DNA, the CDR3 is TGCGCCAGCAGCTCGGGACAGGCTAGGGAGACCCAGTACTTC.

This chain uses TRBV18 with TRBJ2-5; D is possibly TRBD1 (6 bases). Trimming removed 3 bases at V and 2 bases at J, with 13 bases between. Germline-derived CDR1 and CDR2 are KGHSH and LQKENI. The length of the CDR3 is 15 residues. CDR3: CASSPLHGQQETQYF. The CDR3 DNA reads as TGTGCCAGCTCACCTCTACATGGACAGCAAGAGACCCAGTACTTC.

The V call is TRBV5-5, the J call TRBJ2-5; unclear D gene. Trimming left V 4 bases short and J 2 bases short, with 18 bases between. CDR1 is SGHKS, CDR2 YYEKEE, per germline (reference sequence). The CDR3 length is 16 residues. The CDR3 loop is CASSPVPDSVQETQYF. The CDR3 DNA sequence: TGTGCCAGCAGCCCGGTACCTGACTCGGTACAAGAGACCCAGTACTTC.

On this clone: At one boundary the junction diverges from the germline segment, which might be a read error. V is TRBV7-7 and J is TRBJ2-5, with D perhaps being TRBD1 or TRBD2 (5 bases each). From germline, CDR1 is SSHAT and CDR2 FNYEAQ (reference sequence). CDR3 length equals 14 residues. The CDR3 loop reads CASSSGTLKETQYF. CDR3 in DNA: TGTGCTAGCAGCTCAGGGACGCTAAAAGAGACCCAGTACTTC.

The chain combines TRBV5-6 with TRBJ1-6; D not certain. CDR3 length: 15 residues. Between the trimmed V and J ends, which lost 7 bases and 9 bases, there was a span of 20 bases. CDR1 and CDR2 from the germline V gene are SGHDT and YYEEEE. CDR3 amino acids: CASSRLVAETSPLHF. In DNA form, the CDR3 reads TGTGCCAGCTCCAGGTTGGTGGCGGAAACTTCACCCCTCCACTTT. The full variable domain, rest sourced from reference TRBV5-6 and TRBJ1-6, is DAGVTQSPTHLIKTRGQQVTLRCSPKSGHDTVSWYQQALGQGPQFIFQYYEEEERQRGNFPDRFSGHQFPNYSSELNVNALLLGDSALYLCASSRLVAETSPLHFGNGTRLTVT.

The CDR3: CASSYSMQEAYNEQFF. The CDR3 nucleotides are TGTGCCAGCAGTTACTCGATGCAGGAGGCCTACAATGAGCAGTTCTTC. The rearrangement links TRBV6-5 to TRBJ2-1; TRBD2 is a possible D gene (5 bases). Trimming took off 0 bases at V and 2 bases at J, with 11 bases between the two ends. This CDR3 has 16 amino acids. Germline CDR1 is MNHEY and CDR2 is SVGAGI.

J is TRBJ2-2 and V is TRBV30, with no clear D. Germline CDR1 is GTSNPN and CDR2 is SVGIG (reference sequence). This CDR3 region has 15 residues. The ends were cut back, 0 bases at V and 4 bases at J, with 12 bases in the middle. CDR3 loop: CAWSVMHSGTGELFF. DNA of the CDR3: TGTGCCTGGAGTGTAATGCACAGTGGCACCGGGGAGCTGTTTTTT.

The rearrangement uses TRBV5-4 and TRBJ2-7; weak D call: TRBD2 (5 bases). Germline CDR1 reads SGHNT; CDR2 reads YYREEE (reference sequence). Trimming left V 8 bases short and J 2 bases short, with 17 bases between. The CDR3 has 14 amino acids. This CDR3 is CASRSTGKPYEQYF. In DNA form, the CDR3 reads TGTGCCAGTCGCTCCACGGGAAAACCCTACGAGCAGTACTTC.

For this clone: The same CDR3 arises from other DNA sequences in this sample as well. The chain recombines TRBV9 with TRBJ1-6, with D possibly TRBD1 on 5 matching bases. The CDR3 extends over 14 amino acids. V lost 0 bases and J 9 bases, leaving 10 bases between the germline ends. Per germline, CDR1 SGDLS and CDR2 YYNGEE. The DNA for the CDR3 is TGTGCCAGCAGCGTAGGGCAGGGCGGTTCACCCCTCCACTTT. It translates to CASSVGQGGSPLHF.

The chain combines TRBV25-1 with TRBJ2-7; 9 bases are a match to TRBD2. Germline-derived CDR1 and CDR2 are MGHDK and SYGVNS. Trimming cost V 4 bases and J 2 bases; bases outside gene matches: 6. This CDR3 has 15 residues. CDR3 coding DNA: TGTGCCAGCAGTGTTAGCGGGAGCCTCCCCTACGAGCAGTACTTC. Its translation is CASSVSGSLPYEQYF.

V is TRBV4-1 and J is TRBJ1-3; no firm D call. This CDR3 has 16 residues. Germline values: CDR1 MGHRA, CDR2 YSYEKL. The V end lost 4 bases, the J end lost 2 bases, and 15 bases lay between the germline ends. CDR3 coding DNA: TGCGCCAGCAGCCCCCTCGGAATACGCGCTGGAAACACCATATATTTT. Encoded protein: CASSPLGIRAGNTIYF.

The chain couples TRBV11-2 to TRBJ2-1; 7 bases are a match to TRBD2. In germline, CDR1 is SGHAT, CDR2 FQNNGV. V lost 5 bases, J lost 0 bases, and 13 bases stayed unmatched. The CDR3 sequence is 18 residues long. In DNA, the CDR3 is TGTGCCAGCAGCCCCGTCATTCTAGCGGTAAGCTCCTACAATGAGCAGTTCTTC. Amino acids: CASSPVILAVSSYNEQFF.

V is TRBV9 and J is TRBJ1-1; TRBD1 is a possible D gene (6 bases). Germline V gene lookup returns CDR1 SGDLS and CDR2 YYNGEE. V shed 3 bases and J shed 6 bases, with 15 bases lying between them. The CDR3 is 14 residues long. The CDR3 bases are TGTGCCAGCAGCGGATACAGGGATGGGTCTGAAGCTTTCTTT. Translated, it gives CASSGYRDGSEAFF.

DNA of the CDR3: TGTGCCAGCTCACCACCGGGACTTCGCAACTACGAGCAGTACTTC. This encodes CASSPPGLRNYEQYF. The rearrangement joins TRBV18 to TRBJ2-7, with D possibly matching TRBD2 (6 bases). V was trimmed by 0 bases and J by 3 bases, leaving 12 bases between them. From germline, CDR1 is KGHSH and CDR2 LQKENI. CDR3 length: 15 residues. Drawing the rest from reference TRBV18 and TRBJ2-7, the complete variable domain is NAGVMQNPRHLVRRRGQEARLRCSPMKGHSHVYWYRQLPEEGLKFMVYLQKENIIDESGMPKERFSAEFPKEGPSILRIQQVVRGDSAAYFCASSPPGLRNYEQYFGPGTRLTVT.

This sequence joins TRBV5-1 and TRBJ2-3, with D maybe TRBD2 (6 bases). From germline, CDR1 is SGHRS and CDR2 YFSETQ. This CDR3 is 14 amino acids long. V was shortened by 2 bases and J by 4 bases, with 11 bases between the two germline ends. The CDR3 loop is CASSFSGTADTQYF. The CDR3 coding sequence is TGCGCCAGCAGCTTCTCCGGGACTGCAGATACGCAGTATTTT.

V usage is TRBV30 and J usage is TRBJ1-3; TRBD1 agrees at 10 bases. This CDR3 has 16 amino acids. Looked up from germline, CDR1 is GTSNPN and CDR2 is SVGIG (reference sequence). Germline trimming cut 2 bases from V and 4 bases from J; bases unmatched to any gene: 8. The chain's CDR3 is CAWSTTGTGVGNTIYF. The CDR3 nucleotides read TGTGCCTGGAGTACGACCGGGACAGGGGTGGGAAACACCATATATTTT.

The chain couples TRBV2 to TRBJ2-7, with no clear D. The CDR3 has 13 amino acids. The V gene lost 3 bases and the J gene lost 3 bases, with 9 bases spanning the gap. Germline CDR1 reads SNHLY; CDR2 reads FYNNEI. The DNA of the CDR3 is TGTGCCAGCAGTGATCGCCAGGACTACGAGCAGTACTTC. It is translated as CASSDRQDYEQYF.